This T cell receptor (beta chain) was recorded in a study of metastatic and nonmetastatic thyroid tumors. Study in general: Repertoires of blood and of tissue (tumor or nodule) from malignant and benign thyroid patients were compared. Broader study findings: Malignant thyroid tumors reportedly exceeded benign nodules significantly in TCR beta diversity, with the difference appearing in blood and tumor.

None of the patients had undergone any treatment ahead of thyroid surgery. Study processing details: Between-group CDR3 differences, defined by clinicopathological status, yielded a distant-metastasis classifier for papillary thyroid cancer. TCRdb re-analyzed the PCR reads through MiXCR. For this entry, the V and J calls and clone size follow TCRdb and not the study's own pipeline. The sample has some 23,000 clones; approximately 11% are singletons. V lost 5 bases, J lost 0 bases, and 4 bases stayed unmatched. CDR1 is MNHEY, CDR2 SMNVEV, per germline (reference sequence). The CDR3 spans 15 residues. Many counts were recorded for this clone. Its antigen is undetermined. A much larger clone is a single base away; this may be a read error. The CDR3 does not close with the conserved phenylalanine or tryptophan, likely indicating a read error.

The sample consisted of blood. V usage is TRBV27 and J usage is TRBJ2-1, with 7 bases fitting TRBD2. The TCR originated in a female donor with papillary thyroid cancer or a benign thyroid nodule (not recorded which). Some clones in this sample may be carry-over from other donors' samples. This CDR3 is CASSVSGYSYNEQFL. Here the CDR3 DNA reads TGTGCCAGCAGTGTTAGCGGGTACTCCTACAATGAGCAGTTCCTC.